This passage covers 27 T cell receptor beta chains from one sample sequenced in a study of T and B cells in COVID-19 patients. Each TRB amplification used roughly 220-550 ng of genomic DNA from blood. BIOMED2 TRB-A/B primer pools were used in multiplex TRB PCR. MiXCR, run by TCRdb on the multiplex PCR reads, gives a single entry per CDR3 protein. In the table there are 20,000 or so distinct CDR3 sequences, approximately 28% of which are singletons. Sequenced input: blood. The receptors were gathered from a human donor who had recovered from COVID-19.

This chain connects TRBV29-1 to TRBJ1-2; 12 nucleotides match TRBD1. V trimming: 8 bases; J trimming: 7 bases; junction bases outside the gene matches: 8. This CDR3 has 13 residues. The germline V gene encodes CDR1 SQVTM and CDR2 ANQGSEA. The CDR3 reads CSSGQGAGGGYTF. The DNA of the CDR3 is TGCAGCTCGGGACAGGGGGCGGGCGGTGGCTACACCTTC.

The CDR3 spells CAIRQGAGIQETQYF. The CDR3 DNA reads TGTGCCATCAGGCAGGGCGCGGGAATACAAGAGACCCAGTACTTC. The rearrangement joins TRBV10-3 to TRBJ2-5, with TRBD2 as a possible D gene (6 bases). The V gene lost 6 bases and the J gene lost 2 bases, with 16 bases spanning the gap. The CDR3 covers 15 residues. CDR1 is ENHRY, CDR2 SYGVKD, per germline.

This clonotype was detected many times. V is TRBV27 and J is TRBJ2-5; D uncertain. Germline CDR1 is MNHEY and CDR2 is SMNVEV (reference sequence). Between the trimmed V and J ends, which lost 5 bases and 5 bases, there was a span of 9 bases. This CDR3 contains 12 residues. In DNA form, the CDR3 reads TGTGCCAGCAGTCCCTTTGGGGAGACCCAGTACTTC. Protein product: CASSPFGETQYF.

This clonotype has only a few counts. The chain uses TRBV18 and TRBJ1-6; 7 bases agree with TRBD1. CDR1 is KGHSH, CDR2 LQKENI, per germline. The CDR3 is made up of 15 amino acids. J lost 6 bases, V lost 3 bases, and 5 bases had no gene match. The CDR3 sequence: CASSPTGQLNSPLHF. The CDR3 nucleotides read TGTGCCAGCTCACCCACGGGACAGCTTAATTCACCCCTCCACTTT.

The CDR3 coding sequence is TGTGCCAGCAGCATCCGTTATGCTATACGTGGGGAGCAGTACTTC. Amino acid sequence: CASSIRYAIRGEQYF. The chain has TRBV5-4 and TRBJ2-7, with D unresolved. Germline-derived CDR1 and CDR2 are SGHNT and YYREEE (reference sequence). Trimming removed 4 bases at V and 7 bases at J, with 21 bases between. The CDR3 totals 15 residues.

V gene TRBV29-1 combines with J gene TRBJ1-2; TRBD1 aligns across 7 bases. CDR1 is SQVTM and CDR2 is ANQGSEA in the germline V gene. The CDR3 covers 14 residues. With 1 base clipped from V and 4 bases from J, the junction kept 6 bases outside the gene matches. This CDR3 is CSVEGEGAPYGYTF. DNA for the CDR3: TGCAGCGTTGAAGGGGAGGGGGCACCCTATGGCTACACCTTC.

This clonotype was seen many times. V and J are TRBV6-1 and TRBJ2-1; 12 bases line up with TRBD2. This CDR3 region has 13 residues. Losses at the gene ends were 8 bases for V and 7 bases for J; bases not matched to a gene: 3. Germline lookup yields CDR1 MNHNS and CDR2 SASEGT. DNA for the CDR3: TGTGCCAGCTGGACTAGCGGGAAGAATGAGCAGTTCTTC. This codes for CASWTSGKNEQFF.

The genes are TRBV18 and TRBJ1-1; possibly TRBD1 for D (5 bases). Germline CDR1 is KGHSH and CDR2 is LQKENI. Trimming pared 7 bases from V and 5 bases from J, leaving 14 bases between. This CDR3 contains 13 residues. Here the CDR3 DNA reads TGTGCCAGCTGGGTCGACAGTGGGACTGAAGCTTTCTTT. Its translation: CASWVDSGTEAFF.

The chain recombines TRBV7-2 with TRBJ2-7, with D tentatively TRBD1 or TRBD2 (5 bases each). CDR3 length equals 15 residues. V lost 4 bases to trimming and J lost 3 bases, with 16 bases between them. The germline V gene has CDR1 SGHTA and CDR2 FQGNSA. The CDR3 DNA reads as TGTGCCAGCAGCTGGTTTACCGGGGCCAGCTACGAGCAGTACTTC. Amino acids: CASSWFTGASYEQYF. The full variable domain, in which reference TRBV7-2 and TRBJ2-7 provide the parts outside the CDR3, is GAGVSQSPSNKVTEKGKDVELRCDPISGHTALYWYRQSLGQGLEFLIYFQGNSAPDKSGLPSDRFSAERTGGSVSTLTIQRTQQEDSAVYLCASSWFTGASYEQYFGPGTRLTVT.

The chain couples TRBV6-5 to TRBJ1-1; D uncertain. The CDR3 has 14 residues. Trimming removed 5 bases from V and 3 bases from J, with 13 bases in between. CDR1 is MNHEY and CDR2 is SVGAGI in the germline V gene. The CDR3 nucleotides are TGTGCCAGCAGTCGCAGGCCCTTGGACACTGAAGCTTTCTTT. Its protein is CASSRRPLDTEAFF.

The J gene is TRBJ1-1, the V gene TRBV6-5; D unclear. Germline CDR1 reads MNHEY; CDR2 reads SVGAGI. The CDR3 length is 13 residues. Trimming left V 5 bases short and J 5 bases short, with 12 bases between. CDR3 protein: CASSKGAGTEAFF. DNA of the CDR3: TGTGCCAGCAGTAAGGGTGCCGGGACTGAAGCTTTCTTT.

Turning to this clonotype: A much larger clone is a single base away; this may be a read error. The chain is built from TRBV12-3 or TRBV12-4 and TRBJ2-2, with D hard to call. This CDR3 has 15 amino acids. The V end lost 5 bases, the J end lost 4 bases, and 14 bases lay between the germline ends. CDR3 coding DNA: TGTGCCAGCAGTCCCCGGGCCGCGAGCACCGGGGAGCTGTTTTTT. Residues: CASSPRAASTGELFF.

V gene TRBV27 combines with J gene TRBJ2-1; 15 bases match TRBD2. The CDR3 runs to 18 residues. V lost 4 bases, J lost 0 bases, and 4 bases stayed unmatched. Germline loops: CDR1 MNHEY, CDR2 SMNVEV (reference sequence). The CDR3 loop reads CASSWTSGRDFSYNEQFF. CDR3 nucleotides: TGTGCCAGCAGTTGGACTAGCGGGAGGGATTTCTCCTACAATGAGCAGTTCTTC.

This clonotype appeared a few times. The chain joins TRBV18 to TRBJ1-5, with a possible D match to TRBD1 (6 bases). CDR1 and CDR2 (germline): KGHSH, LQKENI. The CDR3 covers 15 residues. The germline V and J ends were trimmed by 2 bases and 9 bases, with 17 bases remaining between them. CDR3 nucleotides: TGTGCCAGCTCACCAGTGGAGGGGACACTGGGGCCCCAGCATTTT. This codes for CASSPVEGTLGPQHF.

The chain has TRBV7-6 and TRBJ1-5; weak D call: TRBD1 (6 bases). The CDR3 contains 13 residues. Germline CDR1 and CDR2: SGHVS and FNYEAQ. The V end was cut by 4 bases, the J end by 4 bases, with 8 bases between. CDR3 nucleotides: TGTGCCAGCAGCTCAGGGGTTAATCAGCCCCAGCATTTT. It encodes CASSSGVNQPQHF.

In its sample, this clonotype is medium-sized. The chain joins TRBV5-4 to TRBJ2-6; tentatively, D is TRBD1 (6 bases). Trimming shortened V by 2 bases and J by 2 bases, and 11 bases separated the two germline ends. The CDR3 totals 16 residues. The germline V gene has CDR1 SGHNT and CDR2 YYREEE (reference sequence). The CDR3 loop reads CASSFYSGAGANVLTF. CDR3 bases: TGTGCCAGCAGCTTCTACTCAGGGGCTGGGGCCAACGTCCTGACTTTC.

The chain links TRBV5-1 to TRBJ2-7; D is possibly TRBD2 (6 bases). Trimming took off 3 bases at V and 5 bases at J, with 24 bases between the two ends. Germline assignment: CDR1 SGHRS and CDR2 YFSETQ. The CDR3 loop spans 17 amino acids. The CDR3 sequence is CASSYHAMGGAEDEQYF. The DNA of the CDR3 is TGCGCCAGCAGCTACCATGCCATGGGCGGGGCAGAGGACGAGCAGTACTTC.

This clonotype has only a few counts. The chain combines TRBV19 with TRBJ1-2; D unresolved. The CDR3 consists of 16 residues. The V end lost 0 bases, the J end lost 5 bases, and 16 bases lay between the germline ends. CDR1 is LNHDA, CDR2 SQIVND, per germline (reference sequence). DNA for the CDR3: TGTGCCAGTAGTATAGATTCGGCAGGAACCCCTTATGGCTACACCTTC. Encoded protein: CASSIDSAGTPYGYTF. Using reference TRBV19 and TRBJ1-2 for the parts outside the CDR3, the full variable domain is DGGITQSPKYLFRKEGQNVTLSCEQNLNHDAMYWYRQDPGQGLRLIYYSQIVNDFQKGDIAEGYSVSREKKESFPLTVTSAQKNPTAFYLCASSIDSAGTPYGYTFGSGTRLTVV.

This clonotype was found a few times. The CDR3 region has the DNA TGTGCCAGCAGCCCCCTGGGACAGGGATCGTACGAGCAGTACTTC. Protein sequence: CASSPLGQGSYEQYF. This chain joins TRBV7-6 and TRBJ2-7; 9 bases match TRBD1. Per germline, CDR1 SGHVS and CDR2 FNYEAQ. V was clipped by 5 bases and J by 4 bases; unmatched bases: 9. The CDR3 has 15 amino acids.

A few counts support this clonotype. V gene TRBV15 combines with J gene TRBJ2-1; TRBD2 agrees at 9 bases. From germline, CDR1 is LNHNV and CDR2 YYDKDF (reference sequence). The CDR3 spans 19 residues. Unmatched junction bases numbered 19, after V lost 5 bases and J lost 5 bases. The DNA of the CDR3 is TGTGCCACCAGCGCCCGATATCTCCAATCGGGACTAGCTGACAATGAGCAGTTCTTC. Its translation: CATSARYLQSGLADNEQFF.

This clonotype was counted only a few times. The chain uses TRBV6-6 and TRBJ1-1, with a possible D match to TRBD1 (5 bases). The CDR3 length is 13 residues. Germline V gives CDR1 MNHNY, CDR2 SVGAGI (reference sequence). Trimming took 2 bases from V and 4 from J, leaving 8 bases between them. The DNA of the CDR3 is TGTGCCAGCAGTTACCAGAGGGGCACTGAAGCTTTCTTT. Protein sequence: CASSYQRGTEAFF.

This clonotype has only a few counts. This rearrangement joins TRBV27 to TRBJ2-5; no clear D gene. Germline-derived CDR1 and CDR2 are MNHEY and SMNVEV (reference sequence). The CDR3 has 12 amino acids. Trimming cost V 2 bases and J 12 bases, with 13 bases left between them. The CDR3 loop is CASSLAGAHKYF. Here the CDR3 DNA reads TGTGCCAGCAGTTTAGCAGGAGCCCATAAGTACTTC.

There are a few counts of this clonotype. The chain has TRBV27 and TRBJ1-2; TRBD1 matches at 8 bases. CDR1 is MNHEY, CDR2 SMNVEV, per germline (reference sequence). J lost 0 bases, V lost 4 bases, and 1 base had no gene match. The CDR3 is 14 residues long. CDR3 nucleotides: TGTGCCAGCAGTTACAGGGGGGCTAACTATGGCTACACCTTC. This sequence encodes CASSYRGANYGYTF.

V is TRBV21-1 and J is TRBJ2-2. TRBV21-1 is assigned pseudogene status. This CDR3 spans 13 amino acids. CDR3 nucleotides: TGTGCCAGCACAGTTGCGAACACCGGGGAGCTGTTTTTT. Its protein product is CASTVANTGELFF.

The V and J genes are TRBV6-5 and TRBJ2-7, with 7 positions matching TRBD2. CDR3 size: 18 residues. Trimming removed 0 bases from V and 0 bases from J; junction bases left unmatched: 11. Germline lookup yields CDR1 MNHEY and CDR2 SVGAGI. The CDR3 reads CASSYSWGGGSGSYEQYF. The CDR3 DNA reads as TGTGCCAGCAGTTACTCGTGGGGGGGGGGGAGCGGCTCCTACGAGCAGTACTTC.

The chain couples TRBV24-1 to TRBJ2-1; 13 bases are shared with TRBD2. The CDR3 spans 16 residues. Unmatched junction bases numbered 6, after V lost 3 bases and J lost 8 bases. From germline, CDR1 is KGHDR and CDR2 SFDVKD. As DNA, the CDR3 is TGTGCCACCAGTGATCACGGGACTAGCGGGAACTATGAGCAGTTCTTC. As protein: CATSDHGTSGNYEQFF.

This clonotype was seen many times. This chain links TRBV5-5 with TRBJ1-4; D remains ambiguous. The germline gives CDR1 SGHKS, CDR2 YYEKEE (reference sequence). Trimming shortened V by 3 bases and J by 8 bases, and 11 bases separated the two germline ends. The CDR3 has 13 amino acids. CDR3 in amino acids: CASSSGPGEKLFF. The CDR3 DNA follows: TGTGCCAGCAGCTCTGGACCCGGAGAAAAACTGTTTTTT. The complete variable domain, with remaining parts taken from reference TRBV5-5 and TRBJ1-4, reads DAGVTQSPTHLIKTRGQQVTLRCSPISGHKSVSWYQQVLGQGPQFIFQYYEKEERGRGNFPDRFSARQFPNYSSELNVNALLLGDSALYLCASSSGPGEKLFFGSGTQLSVL.